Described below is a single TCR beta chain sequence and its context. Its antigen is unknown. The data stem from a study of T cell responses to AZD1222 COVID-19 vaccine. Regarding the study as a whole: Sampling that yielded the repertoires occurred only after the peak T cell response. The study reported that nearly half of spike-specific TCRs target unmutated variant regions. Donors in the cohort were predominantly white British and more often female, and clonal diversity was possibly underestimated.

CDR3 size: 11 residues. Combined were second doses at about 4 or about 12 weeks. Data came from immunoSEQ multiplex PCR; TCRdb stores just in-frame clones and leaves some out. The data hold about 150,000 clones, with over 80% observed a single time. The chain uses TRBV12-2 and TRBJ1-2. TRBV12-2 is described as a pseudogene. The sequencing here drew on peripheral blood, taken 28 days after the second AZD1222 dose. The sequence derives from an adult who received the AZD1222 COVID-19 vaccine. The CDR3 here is CASRLPFRYTF. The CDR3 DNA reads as TGTGCAAGTCGCTTACCCTTCCGCTACACCTTC.